The rows below give T cell receptor beta chains drawn from one sample of a study of spatial heterogeneity in lung cancer. TCRdb passed the 5' RACE reads through MiXCR, listing each CDR3 protein once. The table shows under 20,000 distinct CDR3 sequences, with roughly 6.2% occurring only once. The sequences come from lung tumor tissue, collected at surgery. The receptors originated from a male donor with early-stage non-small cell lung cancer. Each CDR3 is given with its conserved first and last residue. The order of the fields is V gene, clone size, D gene, J gene, CDR3 DNA, CDR3 protein. D genes are given only for firm matches. Rows may omit the clone size; those that give it use once, few, many or a size class.

TRBV20-1	many	NA	TRBJ2-3	TGCAGTGCTGGGGAGACAGATACGCAGTATTTT	CSAGETDTQYF
TRBV7-2	NA	NA	TRBJ2-5	TGTGCCAGCAGCTTTAAAGAGACCCAGTACTTC	CASSFKETQYF
TRBV12-3/TRBV12-4	few	NA	TRBJ1-5	TGTGCCAGCAGCGAACAGGGAAAGGCTCAGCCCCAGCATTTT	CASSEQGKAQPQHF
TRBV4-2	few	NA	TRBJ1-2	TGTGCCAGCAGCCAAGAATGGGGGGGCGCTAACTATGGCTACACCTTC	CASSQEWGGANYGYTF
TRBV25-1	NA	NA	TRBJ1-1	TGTGCCAGCGACCAGGGGCGCGACACTGAAGCTTTCTTT	CASDQGRDTEAFF
TRBV13	many	NA	TRBJ1-2	TGTGCCAGCAGCTTAGAGGCAGGGGAGGGCTATGGCTACACCTTC	CASSLEAGEGYGYTF
TRBV4-1	many	NA	TRBJ1-2	TGCGCCAGCAGCCAAGTACCGGAGGCCCCGAGAGGCTACACCTTC	CASSQVPEAPRGYTF
TRBV7-8	NA	NA	TRBJ2-7	TGTGCCAGCAGCTTAGCGAGGGGAGGGGGGACCTACGAGCAGTACTTC	CASSLARGGGTYEQYF
TRBV3-1	many	NA	TRBJ1-2	TGTGCCAGCAGCCAAGATCTCAGGGGCGGAGGCTACACCTTC	CASSQDLRGGGYTF
TRBV30	many	NA	TRBJ1-5	TGTGCCTGGAGTGCCCCACGAGGCACTCAGCCCCAGCATTTT	CAWSAPRGTQPQHF
TRBV4-3	many	NA	TRBJ1-2	TGCGCCAGCAGCTCAGATACGCCGGGACTTATATTTCGCTACACCTTC	CASSSDTPGLIFRYTF
TRBV27	many	NA	TRBJ2-3	TGTGCCACCGGACCTTCCTACACAGATACGCAGTATTTT	CATGPSYTDTQYF
TRBV12-3/TRBV12-4	medium-sized	TRBD1	TRBJ2-7	TGTGCCAGCAGGGGACAGGGAGATTCCTACGAGCAGTACTTC	CASRGQGDSYEQYF
TRBV27	many	NA	TRBJ2-5	TGTGCCAGCAGCCTCACAGAGGGAGAGACCCAGTACTTC	CASSLTEGETQYF
TRBV6-6	many	TRBD1	TRBJ2-2	TGTGCCAGCAAAGGGGACAGAGACACCGGGGAGCTGTTTTTT	CASKGDRDTGELFF
TRBV6-1	many	NA	TRBJ2-2	TGTGCCAGCACCTTCGACAGAGCGTCGAACACCGGGGAGCTGTTTTTT	CASTFDRASNTGELFF
TRBV7-2	few	TRBD2	TRBJ2-2	TGTGCCAGCAGCTTAGACCTCTGGGGCGCTAGCGGGGCTAACACCGGGGAGCTGTTTTTT	CASSLDLWGASGANTGELFF
TRBV29-1	few	NA	TRBJ2-1	TGCAGCGGAGGGGACTCAAGGGAGTTCTTC	CSGGDSREFF
TRBV6-2/TRBV6-3	many	TRBD2	TRBJ2-1	TGTGCCAGCGAAGTCGGGGGGGCTCCCTACAATGAGCAGTTCTTC	CASEVGGAPYNEQFF
TRBV20-1	many	TRBD2	TRBJ2-7	TGCAGTGCTAGAGATCAGGCTAGCGGGGGGAACTACGAGCAGTACTTC	CSARDQASGGNYEQYF
TRBV2	few	NA	TRBJ2-7	TGTGCCAACAGGGCGCTCCACTACGAGCAGTACTTC	CANRALHYEQYF
TRBV20-1	NA	NA	TRBJ1-2	TGCAGTGCTAGAGCTTTAACCGATGGCTACACCTTC	CSARALTDGYTF
TRBV7-9	many	TRBD1	TRBJ1-2	TGTGCCAGCAGCGCGGGGACAGGGGCCGGCTATGGCTACACCTTC	CASSAGTGAGYGYTF
TRBV5-1	NA	NA	TRBJ1-1	TGCGCCAGCAGCTGGGACTCCCAAGGCCGCACTGAAGCTTTCTTT	CASSWDSQGRTEAFF
TRBV20-1	many	TRBD1	TRBJ1-1	TGCAGTGCCCTGAGGACAGGGGGGTATGTGAACACTGAAGCTTTCTTT	CSALRTGGYVNTEAFF
TRBV6-5	few	TRBD2	TRBJ2-1	TGTGCCAGCAGAAGGACTAGCGGGAGGGGCTCCTACAATGAGCAGTTCTTC	CASRRTSGRGSYNEQFF
TRBV11-2	many	NA	TRBJ2-7	TGTGCCAGCAGCCCTACCAGCTACGAGCAGTACTTC	CASSPTSYEQYF
TRBV20-1	many	TRBD2	TRBJ2-3	TGCAGTGCTAGAGCCCGGGGGGGGGCCACAGATACGCAGTATTTT	CSARARGGATDTQYF
TRBV20-1	many	TRBD1	TRBJ1-1	TGCAGTGCTAGAGATCCCGACAGGGGAAGGACTGAAGCTTTCTTT	CSARDPDRGRTEAFF
TRBV28	many	NA	TRBJ2-3	TGTGCCAGCAGTTTGGTTCGATACCTCAGCACAGATACGCAGTATTTT	CASSLVRYLSTDTQYF
TRBV5-4	NA	NA	TRBJ1-1	TGTGCCAGCAACCCTCCGGACACCGAAGCTTTCTTT	CASNPPDTEAFF
TRBV11-1	few	NA	TRBJ1-6	TGTGCCAGCAGCCCTCCGGGACACCCAACGGATTCACCCCTCCACTTT	CASSPPGHPTDSPLHF
TRBV18	medium-sized	NA	TRBJ2-7	TGTGCCAGCTCACCCGGGACACAAACCTACGAGCAGTACTTC	CASSPGTQTYEQYF
TRBV18	many	NA	TRBJ2-7	TGTGCCAGCTCACCAGGCAGGGACGCTCTTCGGGACGAGCAGTACTTC	CASSPGRDALRDEQYF
TRBV7-3	many	TRBD1	TRBJ1-5	TGTGCCAGCAGCACGACAGGGGATCAGCCCCAGCATTTT	CASSTTGDQPQHF
TRBV28	many	NA	TRBJ2-7	TGTGCCAGCAGGGCCTTCTACGAGCAGTACTTC	CASRAFYEQYF
TRBV7-9	few	NA	TRBJ2-3	TGTGCCAGCAGCTCACCCAAGCCGCTAAGCACAGATACGCAGTATTTT	CASSSPKPLSTDTQYF
TRBV7-2	many	TRBD2	TRBJ2-5	TGTGCCAGCAGTCAAGCGGGGGAGCGAGAGACCCAGTACTTC	CASSQAGERETQYF
TRBV27	many	NA	TRBJ1-1	TGTGCCAGCAGTCGGGCAACGGGACAAAACACTGAAGCTTTCTTT	CASSRATGQNTEAFF
TRBV6-2/TRBV6-3	many	NA	TRBJ2-1	TGTGCCAGCTGGCATGACTACTCCTACAATGAGCAGTTCTTC	CASWHDYSYNEQFF